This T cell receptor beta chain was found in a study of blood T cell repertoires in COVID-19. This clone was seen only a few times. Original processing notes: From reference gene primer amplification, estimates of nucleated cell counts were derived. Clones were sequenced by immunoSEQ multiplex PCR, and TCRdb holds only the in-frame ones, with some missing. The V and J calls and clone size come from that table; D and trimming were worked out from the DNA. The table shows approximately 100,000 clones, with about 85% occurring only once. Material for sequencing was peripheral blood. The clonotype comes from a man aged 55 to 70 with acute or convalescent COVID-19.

Written as DNA, the CDR3 is TGTGCCAGTAGTGTACCGGGACAGGGGGCGCGGGTTAATGGCTACACCTTC. Translating gives CASSVPGQGARVNGYTF. This chain uses TRBV19 with TRBJ1-2, with 12 bases lining up with TRBD1. Unmatched junction bases numbered 13, after V lost 5 bases and J lost 6 bases. This CDR3 is 17 amino acids long. CDR1 and CDR2 from the germline V gene are LNHDA and SQIVND (reference sequence).